This T cell receptor (beta chain) was profiled in a study of blood T cell repertoires in COVID-19. At the level of the study: Samples came from the United States, Italy and Spain, spanning acute and convalescent COVID-19. PBMCs, B-cell-depleted T cells, or T cells were the source of the cDNA or gDNA that made up the material.

After removal of 3 bases from V and 2 bases from J, the junction contained 2 bases not matched to a gene. Germline assignment: CDR1 MNHNS and CDR2 SASEGT. The CDR3 runs 15 residues. Per the authors' pipeline: Estimated nucleated cell counts came from reference gene primer amplification. The method was immunoSEQ multiplex PCR; TCRdb's version includes in-frame clones alone and lacks a portion of them. V and J calls and clone size follow that table, whereas D and trimming were derived from the DNA. The data show 350,000 to 400,000 clones, 90% seen once. The clonotype was recovered from a man younger than 35 with active or convalescent COVID-19. V and J are TRBV6-1 and TRBJ2-1; 9 bases agree with TRBD2. The source material was peripheral blood. CDR3 nucleotides: TGTGCCAGCAGTGAGCTAGCGGGAACCTACAATGAGCAGTTCTTC. It codes for CASSELAGTYNEQFF.